The clone carrying this T cell receptor beta chain showed up many times. Its antigen remains unidentified. This entry is derived from a study of T cells after yellow fever vaccination. Germline V lookup: CDR1 MNHEY, CDR2 SMNVEV (reference sequence). Trimming left V 0 bases short and J 7 bases short, with 10 bases between. There are 13 residues in the CDR3. TCRdb reprocessed the 5' RACE reads via MiXCR and lists one record per CDR3 protein. In the table there are fewer than 150,000 distinct CDR3 sequences, 7.7% of which are singletons. General observations from the study: The booster response re-showed most primary clones: about 96% CD4, about 89% CD8.

Sample: CD4+ T cells sorted from PBMCs, taken 5 days after the yellow fever booster vaccination. This chain links TRBV27 with TRBJ2-7; maybe TRBD2 (6 bases). The sequence came from a man aged 30 to 39 who received the YFV17D yellow fever vaccine. CDR3 nucleotide sequence: TGTGCCAGCAGTTTATCTCTAGCGCGGGAGCAGTACTTC. This sequence encodes CASSLSLAREQYF.